This T cell receptor (beta chain) came from a study of shared clonotypes between healthy human individuals. This clone was seen a single time. Antigen specificity is unknown. The authors distributed each subset's genomic DNA evenly over several immunoSEQ plates. Original data processing: ImmunoSEQ sequences covered only the junction and lacked quality scores; filtering therefore differed. Using immunoSEQ multiplex PCR, the repertoire was profiled, and TCRdb retains in-frame clones only, with some absent. That table furnishes V, J and clone size, whereas the DNA furnished D and trimming. The profile shows about 1.5 million clones, nearly 99% of them singletons. Study-level findings and limits: Unshared clonotypes carried lower generation probabilities than those common to all four donors.

The germline V and J ends were trimmed by 0 bases and 1 base, with 11 bases remaining between them. The CDR3 has 17 residues. Per germline, CDR1 SGHRS and CDR2 YFSETQ. The specimen was naive CD4+ T cells sorted from blood. Described subset: CD45RA+ positively selected. This receptor was obtained from a man younger than 45 in good health. The chain uses TRBV5-1 and TRBJ2-6; no firm D call. The CDR3 bases are TGCGCCAGCAGCTTGGGGATAGGGCAATCTGGGGCCAACGTCCTGACTTTC. Its protein product is CASSLGIGQSGANVLTF.